The present T cell receptor beta chain was sequenced within a study of control samples from healthy donors and cancer patients. Profiling relied on immunoSEQ multiplex PCR, and the TCRdb table lists in-frame clones only, not all of them. Here the sample spans over 150,000 clones, 90% being singletons. Germline loops: CDR1 WSHSY, CDR2 SAAADI. The CDR3 is 13 amino acids. V lost 6 bases, J lost 3 bases, and 11 bases lay in between. The clonotype was recovered from a woman in her forties or fifties in good health. Sequencing used blood. V is TRBV10-2 and J is TRBJ2-5; D is perhaps TRBD1 (6 bases). CDR3 DNA: TGCGCCAGCAGCGACAGGCGGGAAGAGACCCAGTACTTC. Its protein product is CASSDRREETQYF.